This is a list of T cell receptor beta chains from one sample in a study of control samples from healthy donors and cancer patients. Clones were read by immunoSEQ multiplex PCR, and TCRdb kept only the in-frame ones, dropping some. This sample yields tens of thousands of clones, of which over 75% are seen a single time; about 26% belongs to the top ten. Sequenced input: blood. These receptors came from a man aged 45-60 years in good health. CDR3s include the opening cysteine and the closing phenylalanine or tryptophan. Fields, in order: CDR3 protein, CDR3 DNA, clone size, J gene, CDR3 length, D gene, V gene. The D gene is left open where the match is weak. Rows give clone size only sometimes, using once, few, many, or a class for an expanded clone.

CASSPLREETQYF,TGTGCCAGCTCACCGCTACGGGAAGAGACCCAGTACTTC,once,TRBJ2-5,13,NA,TRBV18
CASITSGHYTF,TGTGCCAGCATTACTAGTGGGCACTACACCTTC,NA,TRBJ1-2,11,NA,TRBV2
CASSLGALRGSYNEQFF,TGTGCCAGCAGCTTAGGGGCCCTTCGAGGATCCTACAATGAGCAGTTCTTC,NA,TRBJ2-1,17,NA,TRBV7-6
CASSTGRRETQYF,TGTGCCAGCAGCACAGGGAGAAGAGAGACCCAGTACTTC,NA,TRBJ2-5,13,NA,TRBV6-5
CASSRLAGSFTDTQYF,TGTGCCAGTAGTCGACTAGCGGGTTCCTTCACAGATACGCAGTATTTT,NA,TRBJ2-3,16,TRBD2,TRBV19
CASSPPGASNQPQHF,TGTGCCAGCAGCCCCCCGGGAGCTAGCAATCAGCCCCAGCATTTT,NA,TRBJ1-5,15,NA,TRBV9
CASSLAGDTQYF,TGCGCCAGCAGCTTGGCCGGGGATACGCAGTATTTT,NA,TRBJ2-3,12,NA,TRBV5-1
CAGRTGANYGYTF,TGTGCCGGGAGAACCGGAGCTAACTATGGCTACACCTTC,NA,TRBJ1-2,13,NA,TRBV30
CASSSGQGRNTEAFF,TGCGCCAGCAGCTCGGGACAGGGCCGGAACACTGAAGCTTTCTTT,NA,TRBJ1-1,15,TRBD1,TRBV5-1
CASSQGDIYGYTF,TGTGCCAGCAGCCAAGGGGACATCTATGGCTACACCTTC,NA,TRBJ1-2,13,NA,TRBV3-1/TRBV3-2
CASSQDSLSGTSYNEQFF,TGCGCCAGCAGCCAAGATTCCCTTAGCGGGACCTCCTACAATGAGCAGTTCTTC,NA,TRBJ2-1,18,TRBD2,TRBV4-1
CAISDPPPRNYGYTF,TGTGCCATCAGTGACCCCCCCCCGAGAAACTATGGCTACACCTTC,NA,TRBJ1-2,15,NA,TRBV10-3
CASSLSGGNTEAFF,TGCGCCAGCAGCTTATCAGGGGGCAACACTGAAGCTTTCTTT,NA,TRBJ1-1,14,TRBD1,TRBV5-1
CASSLASGSQGWTSGELFF,TGCGCCAGCAGCTTGGCTTCAGGGTCTCAGGGATGGACGTCCGGGGAGCTGTTTTTT,NA,TRBJ2-2,19,NA,TRBV5-1
CASSKRGDGCEQYF,TGTGCCAGTAGCAAAAGGGGGGATGGTTGCGAGCAGTACTTC,NA,TRBJ2-7,14,NA,TRBV21-1
CASSPPSHDGLGNTIYF,TGTGCCAGCAGCCCCCCCTCTCACGACGGCCTCGGAAACACCATATATTTT,NA,TRBJ1-3,17,NA,TRBV7-3
CASSVTGLDVEQFF,TGTGCCAGCAGCGTGACAGGACTTGACGTTGAGCAGTTCTTC,NA,TRBJ2-1,14,NA,TRBV9
CASSPGPEKLFF,TGTGCCAGCAGCCCCGGTCCTGAAAAACTGTTTTTT,NA,TRBJ1-4,12,NA,TRBV7-9
CAISPGQGVSTEAFF,TGTGCCATCAGCCCGGGACAGGGGGTATCCACTGAAGCTTTCTTT,once,TRBJ1-1,15,TRBD1,TRBV10-3
CASSLDLLVRVERFF,TGCGCCAGCAGCTTGGATTTACTTGTCAGGGTAGAAAGGTTCTTC,NA,TRBJ2-1,15,NA,TRBV5-1
CASDPEGAGTEAFF,TGTGCCAGCGACCCCGAGGGGGCAGGAACTGAAGCTTTCTTT,NA,TRBJ1-1,14,TRBD1,TRBV7-9
CASSRGVGRDNEQFF,TGTGCCAGCAGCCGCGGGGTGGGGAGAGACAATGAGCAGTTCTTC,NA,TRBJ2-1,15,NA,TRBV7-6
CASSQDGTRGSTDTQYF,TGCGCCAGCAGCCAAGATGGCACCAGGGGTAGCACAGATACGCAGTATTTT,NA,TRBJ2-3,17,NA,TRBV4-1
CASSLRTGFDGELFF,TGTGCCAGCAGCCTCCGGACAGGGTTTGACGGGGAGCTGTTTTTT,NA,TRBJ2-2,15,TRBD1,TRBV11-3
CASTQLNGLGLFF,TGTGCCAGCACCCAATTAAACGGGTTAGGACTGTTTTTT,few,TRBJ1-4,13,NA,TRBV6-6
CASSSIRTGGGYGYTF,TGTGCCAGCAGTTCTATTCGGACAGGGGGCGGGTATGGCTACACCTTC,NA,TRBJ1-2,16,TRBD1,TRBV6-5
CASSRQGGGTDTQYF,TGTGCCAGCAGCCGGCAGGGGGGTGGCACAGATACGCAGTATTTT,once,TRBJ2-3,15,NA,TRBV5-4
CASSQIFGAPGELFF,TGTGCCAGCAGCCAAATATTTGGGGCCCCCGGGGAGCTGTTTTTT,NA,TRBJ2-2,15,NA,TRBV14
CASSLSAGRYSHNEQFF,TGTGCCAGCAGTTTATCGGCAGGGAGGTATTCCCACAATGAGCAGTTCTTC,medium-sized,TRBJ2-1,17,NA,TRBV27
CASSQGDYPSYEQYF,TGTGCCAGCAGCCAAGGTGACTACCCCTCCTACGAGCAGTACTTC,NA,TRBJ2-7,15,NA,TRBV3-1/TRBV3-2
CASSQGSGSTGTDTQYF,TGTGCCAGCAGCCAAGGTAGCGGGAGTACCGGCACAGATACGCAGTATTTT,NA,TRBJ2-3,17,TRBD2,TRBV4-2
CATSDLGTIGEQYF,TGTGCCACCAGTGATTTGGGGACAATCGGCGAGCAGTACTTC,NA,TRBJ2-7,14,NA,TRBV24-1
CASSFGRTYEQYF,TGTGCCAGCAGTTTCGGGCGGACCTACGAGCAGTACTTC,NA,TRBJ2-7,13,NA,TRBV12-3/TRBV12-4
CASSSLAYEQYF,TGTGCCAGCAGCTCCCTGGCCTACGAGCAGTACTTC,once,TRBJ2-7,12,NA,TRBV5-8
CASSYDSGANVLTF,TGTGCCAGCAGTTATGACTCTGGGGCCAACGTCCTGACTTTC,NA,TRBJ2-6,14,NA,TRBV6-4
CASGRLADNEQFF,TGTGCCAGCGGGAGACTAGCGGACAATGAGCAGTTCTTC,NA,TRBJ2-1,13,TRBD2,TRBV6-5
CASSLSAGTTEAFF,TGTGCCAGCAGTTTATCGGCAGGGACCACTGAAGCTTTCTTT,NA,TRBJ1-1,14,NA,TRBV27
CASSDTRQGAGNTEAFF,TGTGCCAGCAGCGACACGCGACAGGGGGCGGGAAACACTGAAGCTTTCTTT,NA,TRBJ1-1,17,TRBD1,TRBV7-3
CASSLAGGSRGDTQYF,TGTGCCAGCAGCTTAGCGGGCGGGAGCCGAGGAGATACGCAGTATTTT,NA,TRBJ2-3,16,TRBD2,TRBV7-9
CASSGGGPYEQYF,TGTGCCAGCAGTGGAGGGGGTCCCTACGAGCAGTACTTC,NA,TRBJ2-7,13,NA,TRBV28